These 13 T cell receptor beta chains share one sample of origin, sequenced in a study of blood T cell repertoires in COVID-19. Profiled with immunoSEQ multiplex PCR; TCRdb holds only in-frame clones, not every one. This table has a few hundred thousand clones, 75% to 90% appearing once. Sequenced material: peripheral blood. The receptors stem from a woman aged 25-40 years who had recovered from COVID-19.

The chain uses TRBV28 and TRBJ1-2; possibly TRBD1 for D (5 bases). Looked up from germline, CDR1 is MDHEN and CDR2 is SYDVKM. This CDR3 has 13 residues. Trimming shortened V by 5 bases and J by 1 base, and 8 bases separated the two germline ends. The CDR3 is CASSADNNYGYTF. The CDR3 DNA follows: TGTGCCAGCAGTGCGGACAATAACTATGGCTACACCTTC.

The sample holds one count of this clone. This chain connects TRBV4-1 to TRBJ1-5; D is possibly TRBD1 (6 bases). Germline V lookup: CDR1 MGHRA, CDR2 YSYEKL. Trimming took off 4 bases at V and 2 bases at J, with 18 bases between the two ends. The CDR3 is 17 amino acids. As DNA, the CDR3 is TGCGCCAGCAGCCGCCAATACCGGGACATGGGCAATCAGCCCCAGCATTTT. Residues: CASSRQYRDMGNQPQHF.

The chain's CDR3 is CASSPSPGTFTDTQYF. DNA for the CDR3: TGTGCCAGCAGTCCCTCCCCCGGGACATTCACAGATACGCAGTATTTT. The chain is built from TRBV27 and TRBJ2-3; D might be TRBD1 (6 bases). CDR1 and CDR2 from the germline V gene are MNHEY and SMNVEV (reference sequence). The V gene lost 5 bases and the J gene lost 2 bases, with 17 bases spanning the gap. This CDR3 has 16 amino acids.

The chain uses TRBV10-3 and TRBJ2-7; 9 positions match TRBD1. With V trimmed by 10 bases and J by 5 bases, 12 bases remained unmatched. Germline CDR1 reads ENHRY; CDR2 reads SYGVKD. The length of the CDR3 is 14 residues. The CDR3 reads CASGGQGVGNEQYF. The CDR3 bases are TGTGCCAGCGGGGGACAGGGTGTGGGCAACGAGCAGTACTTC.

The CDR3 sequence is CASSSQGAWEQYF. CDR3 nucleotide sequence: TGTGCCAGCAGCTCCCAGGGGGCGTGGGAGCAGTACTTC. The rearrangement links TRBV7-9 to TRBJ2-7; TRBD1 agrees at 8 bases. Germline CDR1 reads SEHNR; CDR2 reads FQNEAQ (reference sequence). This CDR3 spans 13 amino acids. V lost 4 bases to trimming and J lost 7 bases; unmatched junction nucleotides: 6.

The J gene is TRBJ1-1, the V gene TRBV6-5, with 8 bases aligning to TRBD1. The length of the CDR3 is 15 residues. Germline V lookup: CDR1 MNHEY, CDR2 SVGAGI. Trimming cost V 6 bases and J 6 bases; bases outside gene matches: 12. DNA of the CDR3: TGTGCCAGCAGGGTGACAGGGGTGAATCGGCCTGAAGCTTTCTTT. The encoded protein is CASRVTGVNRPEAFF.

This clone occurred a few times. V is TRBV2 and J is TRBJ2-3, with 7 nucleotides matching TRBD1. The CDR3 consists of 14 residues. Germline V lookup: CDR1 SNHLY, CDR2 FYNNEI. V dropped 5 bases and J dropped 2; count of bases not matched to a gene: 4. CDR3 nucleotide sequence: TGTGCCAGCAGTAAAGGGACAGCCACAGATACGCAGTATTTT. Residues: CASSKGTATDTQYF. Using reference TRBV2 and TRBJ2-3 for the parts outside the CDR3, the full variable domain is EPEVTQTPSHQVTQMGQEVILRCVPISNHLYFYWYRQILGQKVEFLVSFYNNEISEKSEIFDDQFSVERPDGSNFTLKIRSTKLEDSAMYFCASSKGTATDTQYFGPGTRLTVL.

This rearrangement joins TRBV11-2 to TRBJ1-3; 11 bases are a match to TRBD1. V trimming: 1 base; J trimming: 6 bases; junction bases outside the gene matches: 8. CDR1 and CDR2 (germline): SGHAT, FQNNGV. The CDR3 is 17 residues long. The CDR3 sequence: CASSLGRTGGKKNTIYF. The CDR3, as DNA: TGTGCCAGCAGCTTAGGAAGGACAGGGGGCAAGAAAAACACCATATATTTT. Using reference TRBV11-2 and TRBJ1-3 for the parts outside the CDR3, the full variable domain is EAGVAQSPRYKIIEKRQSVAFWCNPISGHATLYWYQQILGQGPKLLIQFQNNGVVDDSQLPKDRFSAERLKGVDSTLKIQPAKLEDSAVYLCASSLGRTGGKKNTIYFGEGSWLTVV.

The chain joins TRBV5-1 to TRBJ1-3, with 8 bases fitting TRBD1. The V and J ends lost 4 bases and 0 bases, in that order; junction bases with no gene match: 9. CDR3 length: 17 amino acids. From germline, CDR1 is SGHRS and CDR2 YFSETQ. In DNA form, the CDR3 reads TGCGCCAGCAGCCGCGTTTCGGGACAGGTCTCTGGAAACACCATATATTTT. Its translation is CASSRVSGQVSGNTIYF.

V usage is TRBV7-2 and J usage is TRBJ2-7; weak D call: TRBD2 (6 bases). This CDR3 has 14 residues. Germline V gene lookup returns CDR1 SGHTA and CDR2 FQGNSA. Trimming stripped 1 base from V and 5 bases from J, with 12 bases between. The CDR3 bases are TGTGCCAGCAGCTTAGAGGAGGGTATCGACGAGCAGTACTTC. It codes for CASSLEEGIDEQYF.

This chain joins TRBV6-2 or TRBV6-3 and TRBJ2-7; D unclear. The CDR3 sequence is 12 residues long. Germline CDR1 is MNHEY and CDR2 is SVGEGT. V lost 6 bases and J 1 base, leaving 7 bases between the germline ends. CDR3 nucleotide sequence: TGTGCCAGCAGCGCCGGGTCCTACGAGCAGTACTTC. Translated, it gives CASSAGSYEQYF.

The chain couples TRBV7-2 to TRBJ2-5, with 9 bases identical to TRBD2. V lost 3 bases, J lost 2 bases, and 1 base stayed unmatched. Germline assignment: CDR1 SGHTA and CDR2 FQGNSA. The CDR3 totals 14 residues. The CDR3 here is CASSFLAGQETQYF. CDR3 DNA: TGTGCCAGCAGCTTTCTAGCGGGACAAGAGACCCAGTACTTC.

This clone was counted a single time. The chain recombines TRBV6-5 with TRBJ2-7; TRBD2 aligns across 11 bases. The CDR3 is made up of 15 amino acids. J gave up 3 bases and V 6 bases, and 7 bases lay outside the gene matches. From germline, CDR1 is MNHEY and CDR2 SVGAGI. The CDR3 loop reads CASSPEGLADYEQYF. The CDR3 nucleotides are TGTGCCAGCAGCCCCGAGGGACTAGCGGACTACGAGCAGTACTTC.